The 10 T cell receptor beta chains below were found in one sample sequenced in a study of cytomegalovirus exposure and HLA in healthy donors. Some clones are missing from TCRdb's copy, which holds only in-frame ones; the method was immunoSEQ multiplex PCR. The sample holds approximately 98,000 clones, 90% to 97% seen once. The source material was PBMCs. Every receptor here comes from a woman aged 18-35 years in good health and CMV-seronegative.

This rearrangement joins TRBV6-5 to TRBJ2-7; 8 nucleotides align to TRBD1. The CDR3 contains 14 residues. The germline V gene has CDR1 MNHEY and CDR2 SVGAGI. The V segment lost 8 bases and the J segment 3 bases; nucleotides outside the gene matches: 9. This CDR3 is CASGQGGSRYEQYF. CDR3 DNA sequence: TGTGCCAGCGGACAGGGCGGGTCCCGCTACGAGCAGTACTTC.

The CDR3 DNA reads as TGTGCCAGCAGTCTCACAGGGGACGTCGCTGAAGCTTTCTTT. This sequence encodes CASSLTGDVAEAFF. This sequence joins TRBV27 and TRBJ1-1, with 7 bases that match TRBD1. V was pared by 5 bases and J by 6 bases, with 9 bases of the junction left unmatched. The CDR3 loop spans 14 amino acids. Germline V gene lookup returns CDR1 MNHEY and CDR2 SMNVEV (reference sequence).

Only a few counts were recorded for this clone. This chain joins TRBV19 and TRBJ1-2; D remains ambiguous. Trimming shortened V by 0 bases and J by 0 bases, and 11 bases separated the two germline ends. The germline V gene encodes CDR1 LNHDA and CDR2 SQIVND (reference sequence). This CDR3 is built from 16 residues. This CDR3 is CASSIDGRSTNYGYTF. CDR3 in DNA: TGTGCCAGTAGTATAGATGGCAGGTCGACTAACTATGGCTACACCTTC.

This rearrangement joins TRBV10-3 to TRBJ2-1; TRBD1 aligns across 9 bases. The V gene end was trimmed by 10 bases and the J gene end by 3 bases; junction bases not matched to a gene: 7. The length of the CDR3 is 14 residues. The germline V gene has CDR1 ENHRY and CDR2 SYGVKD. CDR3 sequence: CATGTGQGYNEQFF. CDR3 DNA sequence: TGTGCCACCGGTACGGGACAGGGCTACAATGAGCAGTTCTTC.

V and J are TRBV15 and TRBJ2-2, with 8 bases fitting TRBD2. V was clipped by 4 bases and J by 3 bases; unmatched bases: 1. The germline V gene encodes CDR1 LNHNV and CDR2 YYDKDF (reference sequence). This CDR3 has 14 residues. DNA of the CDR3: TGTGCCACCAGCACCGGGGGGGACACCGGGGAGCTGTTTTTT. Encoded protein: CATSTGGDTGELFF.

V gene TRBV19 combines with J gene TRBJ1-4; 7 bases are a match to TRBD1. This CDR3 comprises 15 residues. V was pared by 5 bases and J by 10 bases, with 13 bases of the junction left unmatched. The germline gives CDR1 LNHDA, CDR2 SQIVND (reference sequence). CDR3 residues: CASSGTGESGGKLFF. CDR3 DNA sequence: TGTGCCAGTAGTGGAACCGGGGAGTCAGGGGGAAAACTGTTTTTT.

This clone was counted a single time. V is TRBV5-6 and J is TRBJ1-5; D gene uncertain. The V and J ends lost 1 base and 3 bases respectively, with 8 bases between them. CDR3 length: 14 amino acids. The germline gives CDR1 SGHDT, CDR2 YYEEEE. CDR3 nucleotide sequence: TGTGCCAGCAGCTTGCGAGGGTTCAATCAGCCCCAGCATTTT. This sequence encodes CASSLRGFNQPQHF.

The chain has TRBV6-6 and TRBJ1-6; the match to TRBD1 covers 9 bases. Unmatched junction bases numbered 11, after V lost 10 bases and J lost 7 bases. The CDR3 runs 15 residues. CDR1 is MNHNY and CDR2 is SVGAGI in the germline V gene (reference sequence). CDR3 in DNA: TGTGCCATTAGGGACAGGGCCCACGTAAATTCACCCCTCCACTTT. Residues: CAIRDRAHVNSPLHF.

This chain joins TRBV15 and TRBJ1-5; D gene unclear. V lost 6 bases and J lost 5, with 17 bases in between. CDR3 length equals 15 residues. The germline CDR1 and CDR2 sequences are LNHNV and YYDKDF (reference sequence). The CDR3 DNA reads as TGTGCCACCAGTCGGAAAAGAGAGGGTGATCAGCCCCAGCATTTT. Its translation is CATSRKREGDQPQHF.

The CDR3 nucleotides are TGTGCCAGCAGCCAAGATCGAGGACTGTCGTCAAACACTGAAGCTTTCTTT. It encodes CASSQDRGLSSNTEAFF. This sequence joins TRBV14 and TRBJ1-1, with D uncertain. The V gene's germline CDR1 is SGHDN and CDR2 FVKESK. The CDR3 covers 17 residues. With 0 bases removed from V and 2 bases from J, the gap between germline ends came to 16 bases.